Sequencing of this T cell receptor (beta chain) was carried out in a study of CD8+ T cells in alopecia areata. Study-wide results and caveats: Mice showed TCR sharing more clearly than patients did, possibly owing to HLA. Normal scalp showed lower clonality than lesional scalp, especially alopecia totalis/universalis.

Comments on this clone: Its antigen remains unidentified.

V lost 5 bases to trimming and J lost 6 bases, with 9 bases between them. The germline V gene encodes CDR1 SGHVS and CDR2 FQNEAQ. The CDR3 covers 12 residues. After isolation, RNA underwent reverse transcription to generate cDNA as the sequencing template. Generated by immunoSEQ multiplex PCR, the TCRdb table keeps only in-frame clones and is missing some. The sample records around 210,000 clones, roughly three fifths being singletons. The sequence was collected from a human donor in good health. V usage is TRBV7-8 and J usage is TRBJ2-3; D gene ambiguous. Sequencing was done on a sample of CD8+ T cells sorted from blood. The CDR3 sequence is CASSQLPDTQYF. The CDR3 DNA reads as TGTGCCAGCAGCCAACTACCCGATACGCAGTATTTT. The entire variable domain, with the rest obtained from reference TRBV7-8 and TRBJ2-3, is as follows: GAGVSQSPRYKVAKRGQDVALRCDPISGHVSLFWYQQALGQGPEFLTYFQNEAQLDKSGLPSDRFFAERPEGSVSTLKIQRTQQEDSAVYLCASSQLPDTQYFGPGTRLTVL.